The entry below gives a single TCR beta chain sequence along with its context. Libraries were prepared by immunoSEQ multiplex PCR; TCRdb keeps only in-frame clonotypes and omits some of them. The sample lists 55,000 to 80,000 clones; around 96% were seen once. This sample is drawn from a study of shared T cell receptors in the human thymus. The CDR3 is 15 residues long. V shed 4 bases and J 7 bases; nucleotides not matched to a gene: 5. CDR1 and CDR2 (germline): SGHTA, FQGNSA. The chain links TRBV7-2 to TRBJ1-4, with TRBD1 identical over 11 bases. The material sequenced was thymocytes. The TCR comes from a human donor. Here the CDR3 reads CASSWSGQGVEKLFF. CDR3 nucleotide sequence: TGTGCCAGCAGCTGGTCGGGACAGGGGGTTGAAAAACTGTTTTTT.